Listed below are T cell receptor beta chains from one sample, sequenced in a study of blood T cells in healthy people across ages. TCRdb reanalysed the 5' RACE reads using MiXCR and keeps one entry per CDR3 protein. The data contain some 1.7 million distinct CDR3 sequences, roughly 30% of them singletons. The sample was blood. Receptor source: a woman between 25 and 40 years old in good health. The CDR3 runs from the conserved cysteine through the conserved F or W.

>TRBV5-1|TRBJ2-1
CACEKEGSQDYNEQFF
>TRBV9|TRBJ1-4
CASTLPCKLFF
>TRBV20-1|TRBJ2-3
CSARQGSSTDTQYF
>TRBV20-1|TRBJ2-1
CSAGLQGLAGRGEQFF
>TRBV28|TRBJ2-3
CASRSPTGVGADTQYF
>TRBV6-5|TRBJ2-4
CASKGDNLEAYF
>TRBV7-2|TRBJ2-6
CASSAGGAGANVLIF
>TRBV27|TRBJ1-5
CASSLDGLVSNQPQHF
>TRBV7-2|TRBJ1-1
CASSLPRGYTEAFF
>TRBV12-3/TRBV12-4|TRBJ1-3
CASSRGTEVSGNTIYF
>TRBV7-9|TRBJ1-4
CASSRQGTGAREKLFF
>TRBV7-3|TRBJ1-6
CASSFGQGTPLHF
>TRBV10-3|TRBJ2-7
CAISYSGSRHEQYF
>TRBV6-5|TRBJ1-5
CAARTGNSNQPQHF
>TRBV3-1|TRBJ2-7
CASSPLGGDLYEQYF
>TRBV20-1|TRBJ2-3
CSALRRDTQYF
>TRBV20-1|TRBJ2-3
CSARDFRSAGGTDTQYF
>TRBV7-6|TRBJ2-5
CASSEVVQETQYF
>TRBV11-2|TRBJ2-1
CASSLVGQGANNEQFF
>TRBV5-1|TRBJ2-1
CASSPVGVDEQFF
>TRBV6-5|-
CASRPTSGWGQKTQYF
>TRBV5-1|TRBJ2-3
CASSPTGMVDTQYF
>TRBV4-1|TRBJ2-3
CASSQMGDTQYF
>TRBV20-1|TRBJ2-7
CKSGGPRNEQYF
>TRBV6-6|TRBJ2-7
CASRTGQMTYEQYF
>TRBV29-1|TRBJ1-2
CSVEDGDSGYTF
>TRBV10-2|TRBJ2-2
CASSPDGVSGELFF
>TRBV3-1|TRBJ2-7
CASGLPGLALYEQYF
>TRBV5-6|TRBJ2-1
CASSFQAYNEQFF
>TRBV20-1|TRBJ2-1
CSASTQSGTSGRSHNEQFF
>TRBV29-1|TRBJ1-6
CSAGAGTPNSPLHF
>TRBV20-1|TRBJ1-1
CSVRDPPNTEAFF
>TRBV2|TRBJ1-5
CASRGGGHPNQPQHF
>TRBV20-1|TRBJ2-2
CSARETSGSFTGELFF
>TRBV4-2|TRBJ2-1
CASSHDYFDSYNEQFF
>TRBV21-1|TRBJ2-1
CASSKADEADEQFF
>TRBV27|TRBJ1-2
CAAGGENNYGYTF
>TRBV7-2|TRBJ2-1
CASSPSSGRIMTNNEQFF
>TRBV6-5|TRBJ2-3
CASSGTSGGAGTQYF
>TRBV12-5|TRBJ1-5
CASGRGGDGQPQHF